This TCR beta chain comes out of a study of human T cells and chemical hapten exposure. The time point was: pre-sensitization, week 0. As to treatment: therapeutic diphenylcyclopropenone sensitization with weekly scalp DPC. TCRdb reanalysed the RACE reads using MiXCR and keeps one entry per CDR3 protein. The data contain some 200,000 distinct CDR3 sequences, roughly 30% of them singletons. CDR3 length: 14 residues. V was cut by 6 bases and J by 2 bases, with 13 bases left in between. This clonotype was recorded a few times. The chain carries TRBV12-3 or TRBV12-4 and TRBJ1-2; no clear D. The sequenced sample was whole blood, obtained in connection with sensitization to the hapten diphenylcyclopropenone (DPC). The sequence was collected from a woman in her twenties or thirties with alopecia areata. Some clones in this sample may be carry-over from other donors' samples. CDR3 in amino acids: CASSPDFQNYGYTF. In nucleotides, the CDR3 is TGTGCCAGCAGCCCGGACTTTCAGAACTATGGCTACACCTTC.